The sequence of this TCR beta chain was determined in a study of shared T cell receptors in the human thymus. The CDR3 covers 11 residues. The germline CDR1 and CDR2 sequences are DFQATT and SNEGSKA (reference sequence). Assay used: immunoSEQ multiplex PCR; TCRdb lists only in-frame clones, some missing. The sample has approximately 490,000 clones, about four fifths seen once. Separately, the same data were catalogued under a study of human thymus T cells. That work contributes: Among unrelated individuals, related research reported thymic repertoires that overlapped highly.

The sequence was obtained from a boy younger than two with a congenital heart defect. The chain joins TRBV20-1 to TRBJ2-5; a possible D gene is TRBD1 (6 bases). The J call may be incorrect, as the DNA end agrees better with TRBJ2-7. Source material: thymocytes. The CDR3 here is CSARAGDEQYF. The CDR3 DNA reads TGCAGTGCTAGGGCAGGGGACGAGCAGTACTTC.